Sequencing of this TCR beta chain was carried out in a study of T cell responses to AZD1222 COVID-19 vaccine. Study-level points and caveats: White British people made up most donors, females outnumbered males, and clonal diversity was possibly underestimated. Repertoires were sampled only after the peak T cell response. Seropositivity was recorded at baseline in only a handful of AZD1222 recipients. After two AZD1222 doses, spike-specific TCR breadth and depth rose versus day 0.

This clone appeared a few times. What it binds is not known. Generated by immunoSEQ multiplex PCR, the TCRdb table keeps only in-frame clones and is missing some. This table holds 80,000 to 90,000 clones, approximately 89% found once. CDR1 and CDR2 from the germline V gene are MNHEY and SVGEGT. Trimming cost V 2 bases and J 4 bases; bases outside gene matches: 8. CDR3 length: 16 amino acids. The material was peripheral blood, obtained on day 0 of MenACWY control vaccination. The V gene is TRBV6-2 or TRBV6-3, the J gene TRBJ2-1; 7 nucleotides align to TRBD2. This TCR derives from an adult in good health. In nucleotides, the CDR3 is TGTGCCAGCAGTTACCTAGCGGAAGGGATATACAATGAGCAGTTCTTC. It specifies CASSYLAEGIYNEQFF.